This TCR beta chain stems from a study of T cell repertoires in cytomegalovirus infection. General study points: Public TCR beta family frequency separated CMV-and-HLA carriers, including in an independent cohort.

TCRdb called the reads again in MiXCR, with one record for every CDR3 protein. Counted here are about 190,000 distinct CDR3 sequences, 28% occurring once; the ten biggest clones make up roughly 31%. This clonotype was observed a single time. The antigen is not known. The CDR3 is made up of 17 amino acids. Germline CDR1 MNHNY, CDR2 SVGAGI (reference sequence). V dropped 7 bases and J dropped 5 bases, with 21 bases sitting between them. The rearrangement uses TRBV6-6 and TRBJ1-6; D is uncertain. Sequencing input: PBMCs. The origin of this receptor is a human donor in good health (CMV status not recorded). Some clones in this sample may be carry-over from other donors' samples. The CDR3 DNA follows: TGTGCCAGCACCTTCTCCACCACAGTATCCCATAATTCACCCCTCCACTTT. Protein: CASTFSTTVSHNSPLHF.